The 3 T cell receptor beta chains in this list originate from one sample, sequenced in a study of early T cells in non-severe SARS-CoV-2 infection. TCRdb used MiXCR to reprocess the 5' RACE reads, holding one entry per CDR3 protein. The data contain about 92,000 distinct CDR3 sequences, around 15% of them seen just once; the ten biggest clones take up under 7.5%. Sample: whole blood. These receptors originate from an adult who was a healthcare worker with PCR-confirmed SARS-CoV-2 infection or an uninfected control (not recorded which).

CDR3 DNA sequence: TGTGCCAGCAGCTTACACAGCTCACCTGGGGCCAACGTCCTGACTTTC. This gives the protein CASSLHSSPGANVLTF. V is TRBV7-9 and J is TRBJ2-6; no firm D call. This CDR3 has 16 residues. The germline V gene encodes CDR1 SEHNR and CDR2 FQNEAQ (reference sequence). Trimming stripped 2 bases from V and 2 bases from J, with 10 bases between.

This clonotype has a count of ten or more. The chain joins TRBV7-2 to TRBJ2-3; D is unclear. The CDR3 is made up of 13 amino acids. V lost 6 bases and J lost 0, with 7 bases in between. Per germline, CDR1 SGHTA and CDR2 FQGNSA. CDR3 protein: CASSYGSTDTQYF. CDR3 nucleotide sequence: TGTGCCAGCAGTTATGGGAGCACAGATACGCAGTATTTT.

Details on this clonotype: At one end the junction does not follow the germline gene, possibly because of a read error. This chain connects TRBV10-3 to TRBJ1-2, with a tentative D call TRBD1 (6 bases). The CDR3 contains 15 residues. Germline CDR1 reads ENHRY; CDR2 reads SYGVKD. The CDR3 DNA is TGTGCCTCTCACCCCCCCGGGGGCTTGGACTATAGCTACACCTTC. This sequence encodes CASHPPGGLDYSYTF.